Each of the 30 T cell receptor beta chains below was sequenced from the same sample in a study of blood T cell repertoires in COVID-19. Assay: immunoSEQ multiplex PCR; the TCRdb copy retains only in-frame clones and omits some. This sample yields about 82,000 clones, of which 75% to 90% are seen a single time; about 12% belongs to the top ten. The sequencing input was peripheral blood. The receptors stem from a woman aged 40-49 years with active or convalescent COVID-19.

This chain connects TRBV7-2 to TRBJ2-7; 9 positions match TRBD2. The junction had 3 bases not matched to a gene; V was cut back by 6 bases and J by 0 bases. Germline values: CDR1 SGHTA, CDR2 FQGNSA. The CDR3 covers 14 residues. The CDR3 DNA sequence: TGTGCCAGCAGTCTTAGCGGGAGCTCCTACGAGCAGTACTTC. Its protein product is CASSLSGSSYEQYF.

The V and J genes are TRBV15 and TRBJ2-3, with a tentative D call TRBD1 (6 bases). Deletions cut 9 bases from V and 6 bases from J, with 25 bases between. CDR1 is LNHNV and CDR2 is YYDKDF in the germline V gene (reference sequence). CDR3 size: 16 residues. CDR3 nucleotides: TGTGCCACGACCAGGGGAACCGGGCTCTCCGGGGATACGCAGTATTTT. Its translation is CATTRGTGLSGDTQYF.

This rearrangement joins TRBV19 to TRBJ2-1; 13 nucleotides match TRBD2. The CDR3 is 19 amino acids. Germline CDR1 reads LNHDA; CDR2 reads SQIVND (reference sequence). V was pared by 7 bases and J by 4 bases, with 16 bases of the junction left unmatched. For the CDR3, the DNA is TGTGCCAGTACCCCAGCGAGGGGACTAGCGGGGTTTGGTTACAATGAGCAGTTCTTC. The encoded protein is CASTPARGLAGFGYNEQFF.

This clone has only a few counts. This sequence joins TRBV6-5 and TRBJ1-1; 9 nucleotides match TRBD1. Trimming removed 6 bases from V and 3 bases from J; junction bases left unmatched: 5. This CDR3 comprises 14 residues. Germline CDR1 MNHEY, CDR2 SVGAGI. DNA for the CDR3: TGTGCCAGCAGGGGACAGGGTATGGACACTGAAGCTTTCTTT. It yields the protein CASRGQGMDTEAFF.

This clone was found a few times. Other DNA sequences within the sample encode an identical CDR3. The gene calls are TRBV7-9 and TRBJ1-5; possible D gene TRBD1, 5 bases. In germline, CDR1 is SEHNR, CDR2 FQNEAQ (reference sequence). V was pared by 0 bases and J by 4 bases, with 13 bases between. The CDR3 runs 16 residues. The CDR3 spells CASSLAGQGGNQPQHF. The DNA of the CDR3 is TGTGCCAGCAGCTTAGCGGGGCAGGGAGGAAATCAGCCCCAGCATTTT. Filled out from reference TRBV7-9 and TRBJ1-5, the complete variable domain reads DTGVSQNPRHKITKRGQNVTFRCDPISEHNRLYWYRQTLGQGPEFLTYFQNEAQLEKSRLLSDRFSAERPKGSFSTLEIQRTEQGDSAMYLCASSLAGQGGNQPQHFGDGTRLSIL.

The gene calls are TRBV30 and TRBJ2-3, with D tentatively TRBD1 (6 bases). Trimming removed 0 bases at V and 0 bases at J, with 10 bases between. In germline, CDR1 is GTSNPN, CDR2 SVGIG (reference sequence). CDR3 length: 15 amino acids. The CDR3 reads CAWSVGDTSTDTQYF. The CDR3 DNA sequence: TGTGCCTGGAGTGTAGGGGACACTAGCACAGATACGCAGTATTTT.

CDR3 loop: CASSIHRGGSNQPQHF. The CDR3, as DNA: TGTGCCAGTAGTATTCACAGGGGGGGTAGCAATCAGCCCCAGCATTTT. This rearrangement joins TRBV19 to TRBJ1-5, with TRBD1 matching 8 bases. CDR1 and CDR2 from the germline V gene are LNHDA and SQIVND (reference sequence). This CDR3 contains 16 residues. Trimming at V came to 3 bases and at J to 0 bases, leaving 4 bases not matched to a gene.

The rearrangement joins TRBV4-2 to TRBJ1-5; D remains ambiguous. The V end lost 0 bases, the J end lost 5 bases, and 8 bases lay between the germline ends. Per the germline V gene, CDR1 is LGHNA and CDR2 is YNFKEQ. The CDR3 is made up of 14 amino acids. As DNA, the CDR3 is TGTGCCAGCAGCCAAGATCGGCAGGATCAGCCCCAGCATTTT. Residues: CASSQDRQDQPQHF.

This clone was seen a few times. This chain connects TRBV4-3 to TRBJ2-7; 7 bases fit TRBD2. J was trimmed by 5 bases and V by 2 bases; bases with no gene match: 12. CDR1 and CDR2 (germline): LGHNA, YSLEER. The CDR3 has 16 residues. The CDR3 spells CASSQTLGGSFNEQYF. CDR3 nucleotides: TGCGCCAGCAGCCAAACGCTAGGCGGGAGTTTCAACGAGCAGTACTTC.

The chain recombines TRBV14 with TRBJ2-5, with D possibly being TRBD1 (6 bases). The CDR3 runs to 13 residues. The V gene lost 6 bases and the J gene lost 4 bases, with 12 bases spanning the gap. Germline V gene sequence: CDR1 SGHDN, CDR2 FVKESK. CDR3 DNA: TGTGCCAGCAGAAAGACAGGCGTAGAGACCCAGTACTTC. Its translation is CASRKTGVETQYF.

This chain connects TRBV6-1 to TRBJ1-4; 8 nucleotides line up with TRBD1. The CDR3 spans 13 residues. With 1 base clipped from V and 16 bases from J, the junction kept 8 bases outside the gene matches. Germline V gene lookup returns CDR1 MNHNS and CDR2 SASEGT. The CDR3 loop reads CASSEGKVGTGFF. CDR3 coding DNA: TGTGCCAGCAGTGAAGGGAAGGTGGGGACAGGGTTTTTT.

The chain employs TRBV28 and TRBJ2-5; TRBD1 agrees at 10 bases. The CDR3 covers 16 residues. CDR1 MDHEN and CDR2 SYDVKM come from the germline V gene. V trimming: 6 bases; J trimming: 4 bases; junction bases outside the gene matches: 11. CDR3 DNA: TGTGCCAGCAGCCGAGGGACAGGGGATGTCTTAGAGACCCAGTACTTC. The encoded protein is CASSRGTGDVLETQYF. Full variable domain (missing parts from reference TRBV28 and TRBJ2-5): DVKVTQSSRYLVKRTGEKVFLECVQDMDHENMFWYRQDPGLGLRLIYFSYDVKMKEKGDIPEGYSVSREKKERFSLILESASTNQTSMYLCASSRGTGDVLETQYFGPGTRLLVL.

The rearrangement links TRBV5-1 to TRBJ2-5; 10 positions agree with TRBD2. The ends lost 6 bases at V and 3 bases at J; junction bases unmatched: 5. The CDR3 is 14 residues long. Germline lookup yields CDR1 SGHRS and CDR2 YFSETQ. The CDR3 loop reads CASKAGGAEETQYF. Here the CDR3 DNA reads TGCGCCAGCAAAGCGGGAGGGGCGGAAGAGACCCAGTACTTC.

The chain uses TRBV24-1 and TRBJ2-3; 8 nucleotides line up with TRBD2. Looked up from germline, CDR1 is KGHDR and CDR2 is SFDVKD. The CDR3 covers 15 residues. After removal of 9 bases from V and 1 base from J, the junction contained 8 bases not matched to a gene. CDR3 region: CATRGLTSGTDTQYF. The CDR3 nucleotides are TGTGCCACCCGCGGGCTGACTAGCGGCACAGATACGCAGTATTTT.

This clone has just one count. V and J are TRBV13 and TRBJ1-3, with 7 bases identical to TRBD1. This CDR3 contains 15 residues. With 3 bases clipped from V and 5 bases from J, the junction kept 7 bases outside the gene matches. Germline V CDR1 and CDR2: PRHDT, FYEKMQ (reference sequence). The CDR3, as DNA: TGTGCCAGCAGCTTCTCGACAGGGATGAGAAACACCATATATTTT. It is translated as CASSFSTGMRNTIYF. The complete variable domain, with remaining parts taken from reference TRBV13 and TRBJ1-3, reads AAGVIQSPRHLIKEKRETATLKCYPIPRHDTVYWYQQGPGQDPQFLISFYEKMQSDKGSIPDRFSAQQFSDYHSELNMSSLELGDSALYFCASSFSTGMRNTIYFGEGSWLTVV.

The CDR3 DNA reads as TGTGCCAGCAGCAAGAGAGACAGGGGGCGCGATGGCTACACCTTC. This gives the protein CASSKRDRGRDGYTF. The rearrangement uses TRBV28 and TRBJ1-2, with 10 bases that match TRBD1. The CDR3 runs 15 residues. The J segment lost 6 bases and the V segment lost 6 bases, leaving 10 bases of the junction unmatched. The V gene's germline CDR1 is MDHEN and CDR2 SYDVKM.

This clone was detected a few times. The chain uses TRBV7-9 and TRBJ2-7, with D perhaps matching TRBD1 (5 bases). CDR3 size: 17 residues. Germline V gene sequence: CDR1 SEHNR, CDR2 FQNEAQ (reference sequence). V was pared by 0 bases and J by 1 base, with 16 bases between. The CDR3 coding sequence is TGTGCCAGCAGCTTAGCGCCGGCAGGGCCCTGGTCCTACGAGCAGTACTTC. As protein: CASSLAPAGPWSYEQYF.

The V call is TRBV24-1, the J call TRBJ2-7; 10 bases align to TRBD2. Unmatched junction bases numbered 12, after V lost 9 bases and J lost 2 bases. This CDR3 spans 16 amino acids. The germline V gene encodes CDR1 KGHDR and CDR2 SFDVKD. The CDR3 DNA reads as TGTGCCACCGGGGCTTACGGACTAGCGGTCCCCTACGAGCAGTACTTC. Protein sequence: CATGAYGLAVPYEQYF.

The CDR3 DNA reads TGTGCCAGCAGTTTGGAGAAGGTCGTCAATCAGCCCCAGCATTTT. As protein: CASSLEKVVNQPQHF. The gene calls are TRBV27 and TRBJ1-5, with unresolved D. Germline V gene sequence: CDR1 MNHEY, CDR2 SMNVEV (reference sequence). This CDR3 contains 15 residues. Trimming removed 3 bases at V and 3 bases at J, with 12 bases between.

V usage is TRBV9 and J usage is TRBJ2-2; D is uncertain. Germline V CDR1 and CDR2: SGDLS, YYNGEE. Trimming shortened V by 1 base and J by 6 bases, and 7 bases separated the two germline ends. The CDR3 totals 13 residues. CDR3 sequence (DNA): TGTGCCAGCAGCGTATCACTGGCCGGGGAGCTGTTTTTT. Amino acid sequence: CASSVSLAGELFF.

The rearrangement joins TRBV7-9 to TRBJ2-7, with a weak D call TRBD2 (6 bases). CDR1 SEHNR and CDR2 FQNEAQ come from the germline V gene (reference sequence). V lost 5 bases and J lost 1, with 9 bases in between. The CDR3 has 13 residues. The DNA of the CDR3 is TGTGCCAGCAGCCCTAGCGATTCCTACGAGCAGTACTTC. Its protein product is CASSPSDSYEQYF.

This chain links TRBV7-2 with TRBJ2-2; 7 nucleotides match TRBD1. The CDR3 is 15 amino acids. Per germline, CDR1 SGHTA and CDR2 FQGNSA. V shed 2 bases, J shed 5 bases, and the junction held 5 bases outside the gene matches. CDR3 region: CASSLTGVGTGELFF. CDR3 bases: TGTGCCAGCAGCTTAACAGGGGTAGGGACCGGGGAGCTGTTTTTT.

The chain couples TRBV18 to TRBJ2-5, with 7 bases matching TRBD1. J lost 4 bases, V lost 3 bases, and 2 bases had no gene match. The CDR3 extends over 13 amino acids. In germline, CDR1 is KGHSH, CDR2 LQKENI. CDR3 nucleotide sequence: TGTGCCAGCTCACCTTCAGGGGGAGAGACCCAGTACTTC. Translation gives CASSPSGGETQYF. Supplemented by reference TRBV18 and TRBJ2-5, the full variable domain reads NAGVMQNPRHLVRRRGQEARLRCSPMKGHSHVYWYRQLPEEGLKFMVYLQKENIIDESGMPKERFSAEFPKEGPSILRIQQVVRGDSAAYFCASSPSGGETQYFGPGTRLLVL.

This chain joins TRBV29-1 and TRBJ2-2; unclear D gene. Germline CDR1 SQVTM, CDR2 ANQGSEA. This CDR3 is 12 amino acids long. Trimming took 7 bases from V and 6 from J, leaving 12 bases between them. DNA of the CDR3: TGCAGCGGAGAAACTGAGGCCGGGGAGCTGTTTTTT. This encodes CSGETEAGELFF.

This chain connects TRBV3-1 (or the pseudogene TRBV3-2) to TRBJ2-4; no clear D. The CDR3 loop spans 11 amino acids. Germline values: CDR1 LGHDT, CDR2 YNNKEL (reference sequence). V dropped 0 bases and J dropped 12 bases, with 6 bases sitting between them. The CDR3 DNA reads TGTGCCAGCAGCCAAGAAAGGAGTCAGTACTTC. This sequence encodes CASSQERSQYF.

The chain couples TRBV30 to TRBJ1-1, with 8 bases fitting TRBD1. The trim removed 2 bases at V and 1 base at J, leaving 6 bases unmatched. Per the germline V gene, CDR1 is GTSNPN and CDR2 is SVGIG (reference sequence). The CDR3 sequence is 15 residues long. The CDR3 bases are TGTGCCTGGAGTAGGGGACAGGAAGCGAACACTGAAGCTTTCTTT. Amino acid sequence: CAWSRGQEANTEAFF.

The chain uses TRBV24-1 and TRBJ2-3; D is ambiguous. This CDR3 spans 19 amino acids. Trimming took 4 bases from V and 2 from J, leaving 24 bases between them. CDR1 KGHDR and CDR2 SFDVKD come from the germline V gene. The CDR3 coding sequence is TGTGCCACCAGTGACTCTAATCGTAACTCCCCTAGTTTCACAGATACGCAGTATTTT. This gives the protein CATSDSNRNSPSFTDTQYF.

The chain links TRBV6-5 to TRBJ2-3, with 8 bases that match TRBD2. The ends lost 6 bases at V and 3 bases at J; junction bases unmatched: 8. The CDR3 totals 15 residues. Looked up from germline, CDR1 is MNHEY and CDR2 is SVGAGI. CDR3 loop: CASSRTSGTTDTQYF. CDR3 in DNA: TGTGCCAGCAGCCGCACTAGCGGAACAACAGATACGCAGTATTTT.

The chain has TRBV29-1 and TRBJ2-7, with 11 bases identical to TRBD1. Losses at the gene ends were 7 bases for V and 5 bases for J; bases not matched to a gene: 10. The germline V gene has CDR1 SQVTM and CDR2 ANQGSEA. This CDR3 contains 14 residues. The CDR3 is CSGGGDRGFHEQYF. The CDR3 DNA is TGCAGCGGTGGCGGGGACAGGGGGTTTCACGAGCAGTACTTC.

The gene calls are TRBV5-6 and TRBJ2-1; the match to TRBD2 covers 10 bases. CDR3 size: 16 residues. The germline V gene encodes CDR1 SGHDT and CDR2 YYEEEE. J lost 10 bases, V lost 0 bases, and 10 bases had no gene match. This CDR3 reads CASSLGGVAGGHEQFF. The DNA for the CDR3 is TGTGCCAGCAGCTTGGGGGGCGTAGCGGGAGGCCACGAGCAGTTCTTC.